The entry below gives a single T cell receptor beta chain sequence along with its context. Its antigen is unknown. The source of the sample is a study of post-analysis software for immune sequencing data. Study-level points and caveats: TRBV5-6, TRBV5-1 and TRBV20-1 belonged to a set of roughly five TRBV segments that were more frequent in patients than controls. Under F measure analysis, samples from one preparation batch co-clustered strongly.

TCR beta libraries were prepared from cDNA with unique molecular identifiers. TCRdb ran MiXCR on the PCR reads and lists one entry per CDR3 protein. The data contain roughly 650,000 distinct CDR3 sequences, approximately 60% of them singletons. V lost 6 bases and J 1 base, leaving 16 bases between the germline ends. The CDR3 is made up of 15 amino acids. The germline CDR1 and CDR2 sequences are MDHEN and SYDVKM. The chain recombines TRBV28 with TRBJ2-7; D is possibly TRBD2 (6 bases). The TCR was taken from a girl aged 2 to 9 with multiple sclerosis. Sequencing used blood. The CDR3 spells CASRPRLVGSYEQYF. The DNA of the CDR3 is TGTGCCAGCAGGCCCCGACTAGTAGGTTCCTACGAGCAGTACTTC.